This entry lists 25 T cell receptor beta chains sequenced from one sample in a study of OX40 agonist ivuxolimab in advanced cancers. The repertoire was sequenced with immunoSEQ multiplex PCR; TCRdb's copy has only in-frame clones and lacks some. The sample records more than 35,000 clones, more than 70% being singletons. The material sequenced was CD4+ or CD8+ T cells sorted from blood, taken in a trial of the OX40 agonist ivuxolimab. The origin of the receptors is an adult with an advanced solid tumor such as melanoma, head and neck, liver or kidney cancer.

This chain connects TRBV10-2 to TRBJ2-1, with a possible D match to TRBD2 (5 bases). The CDR3 totals 13 residues. Trimming left V 7 bases short and J 8 bases short, with 15 bases between. CDR1 is WSHSY, CDR2 SAAADI, per germline. The DNA of the CDR3 is TGCGCCAGCAAACTTACTAGTGTATATGAGCAGTTCTTC. Translation gives CASKLTSVYEQFF.

This chain uses TRBV5-1 with TRBJ2-3; the D gene is possibly TRBD1 (5 bases). CDR1 and CDR2 from the germline V gene are SGHRS and YFSETQ. V was shortened by 0 bases and J by 5 bases, with 13 bases between the two germline ends. The CDR3 is 15 residues long. The CDR3 DNA reads as TGCGCCAGCAGCTTGGGGGGAAGTCAGGGAGATACGCAGTATTTT. This codes for CASSLGGSQGDTQYF.

This clone has just one count. V usage is TRBV5-5 and J usage is TRBJ2-6, with 12 bases aligning to TRBD1. CDR1 SGHKS and CDR2 YYEKEE come from the germline V gene (reference sequence). The CDR3 consists of 18 residues. J was trimmed by 2 bases and V by 4 bases; bases with no gene match: 7. Here the CDR3 DNA reads TGTGCCAGCAGCGTATCGGGACAGGGGGCTCCTGGGGCCAACGTCCTGACTTTC. This encodes CASSVSGQGAPGANVLTF.

The chain employs TRBV5-4 and TRBJ1-5; maybe TRBD1 (5 bases). Trimming shortened V by 5 bases and J by 6 bases, and 15 bases separated the two germline ends. Germline CDR1 is SGHNT and CDR2 is YYREEE (reference sequence). CDR3 length equals 14 residues. The CDR3 loop is CASRVWGDGQPQHF. CDR3 nucleotide sequence: TGTGCCAGCAGGGTATGGGGGGACGGTCAGCCCCAGCATTTT.

The chain links TRBV19 to TRBJ2-1; D is undetermined. The germline V gene encodes CDR1 LNHDA and CDR2 SQIVND (reference sequence). Trimming cost V 2 bases and J 0 bases, with 8 bases left between them. The CDR3 length is 15 residues. CDR3: CASSIPPNSYNEQFF. In DNA form, the CDR3 reads TGTGCCAGTAGTATACCGCCAAACTCCTACAATGAGCAGTTCTTC.

J is TRBJ2-7 and V is TRBV2, with D unclear. Germline lookup yields CDR1 SNHLY and CDR2 FYNNEI. Trimming shortened V by 3 bases and J by 5 bases, and 11 bases separated the two germline ends. The CDR3 extends over 13 amino acids. CDR3: CASSDSFVNEQYF. In nucleotides, the CDR3 is TGTGCCAGCAGTGACAGTTTTGTGAACGAGCAGTACTTC.

This sequence joins TRBV4-1 and TRBJ1-3; a possible D gene is TRBD1 (5 bases). CDR3 length equals 16 residues. The V gene's germline CDR1 is MGHRA and CDR2 YSYEKL. V lost 0 bases and J 1 base, leaving 10 bases between the germline ends. Here the CDR3 DNA reads TGCGCCAGCAGCCAAGATGGCAGGGAGTCTGGAAACACCATATATTTT. It translates to CASSQDGRESGNTIYF.

This clone was observed a handful of times. This chain links TRBV6-5 with TRBJ1-1; a weak D match, TRBD1 (6 bases). The V end lost 7 bases, the J end lost 7 bases, and 10 bases lay between the germline ends. The CDR3 length is 11 residues. Germline V gives CDR1 MNHEY, CDR2 SVGAGI. Here the CDR3 DNA reads TGTGCCAGCAATCAGGGGAATGAAGCTTTCTTT. This sequence encodes CASNQGNEAFF.

The V call is TRBV11-2, the J call TRBJ2-1; D is possibly TRBD1 or TRBD2 (5 bases each). Trimming shortened V by 2 bases and J by 3 bases, and 14 bases separated the two germline ends. The CDR3 totals 16 residues. Germline assignment: CDR1 SGHAT and CDR2 FQNNGV. CDR3 in amino acids: CASSLRGSFLYNEQFF. In DNA, the CDR3 is TGTGCCAGCAGCTTACGGGGCTCGTTTCTCTACAATGAGCAGTTCTTC. The full variable domain, in which reference TRBV11-2 and TRBJ2-1 provide the parts outside the CDR3, is EAGVAQSPRYKIIEKRQSVAFWCNPISGHATLYWYQQILGQGPKLLIQFQNNGVVDDSQLPKDRFSAERLKGVDSTLKIQPAKLEDSAVYLCASSLRGSFLYNEQFFGPGTRLTVL.

CDR3 DNA sequence: TGTGCCAGCAGTTACTCCGGGGCTAATGAAAAACTGTTTTTT. Amino acid sequence: CASSYSGANEKLFF. V gene TRBV6-6 combines with J gene TRBJ1-4; D remains unclear. The CDR3 has 14 amino acids. V was shortened by 0 bases and J by 3 bases, with 5 bases between the two germline ends. Germline loops: CDR1 MNHNY, CDR2 SVGAGI (reference sequence).

The chain uses TRBV10-3 and TRBJ2-7; 16 bases map to TRBD2. Germline V CDR1 and CDR2: ENHRY, SYGVKD. With 6 bases clipped from V and 2 bases from J, the junction kept 7 bases outside the gene matches. The CDR3 has 17 residues. In DNA form, the CDR3 reads TGTGCCATCAGAGTGGGACTAGCGGGAGGGCCCACCTACGAGCAGTACTTC. This codes for CAIRVGLAGGPTYEQYF.

The chain employs TRBV4-3 and TRBJ1-2; possible D gene TRBD1, 5 bases. The CDR3 has 14 residues. The germline CDR1 and CDR2 sequences are LGHNA and YSLEER. Trimming removed 1 base at V and 8 bases at J, with 14 bases between. The CDR3 coding sequence is TGCGCCAGCAGCCAAGGCCGACAGAGTCGCGGCTACACCTTC. It is translated as CASSQGRQSRGYTF.

This clone was found a few times. The V gene is TRBV13, the J gene TRBJ2-7; 7 bases are a match to TRBD1. CDR3 length: 13 residues. V gave up 5 bases and J gave up 6 bases; unmatched junction bases: 7. CDR1 and CDR2 from the germline V gene are PRHDT and FYEKMQ (reference sequence). CDR3 nucleotides: TGTGCCAGCAGCATCGGGACAGTAGGCGAGCAGTACTTC. It is translated as CASSIGTVGEQYF.

This chain joins TRBV7-2 and TRBJ1-2; D possibly corresponds to TRBD1 (5 bases). The CDR3 spans 15 residues. Germline V gene data show CDR1 as SGHTA and CDR2 as FQGNSA. The V end lost 0 bases, the J end lost 1 base, and 9 bases lay between the germline ends. CDR3 bases: TGTGCCAGCAGCTTAGCGGGACGTAATAACTATGGCTACACCTTC. Amino acid sequence: CASSLAGRNNYGYTF.

This clone is labeled as medium-sized. V gene TRBV4-1 combines with J gene TRBJ2-1, with a tentative D call TRBD2 (6 bases). The CDR3 consists of 16 residues. Trimming took 0 bases from V and 1 from J, leaving 10 bases between them. Germline V gene lookup returns CDR1 MGHRA and CDR2 YSYEKL. The DNA for the CDR3 is TGCGCCAGCAGCCAAGAAACTGCGGGGTCCTACAATGAGCAGTTCTTC. Amino acids: CASSQETAGSYNEQFF.

The chain has TRBV4-3 and TRBJ1-1; TRBD1 matches 10 bases. Germline-derived CDR1 and CDR2 are LGHNA and YSLEER. V lost 5 bases to trimming and J lost 4 bases; unmatched junction nucleotides: 4. The CDR3 sequence is 14 residues long. The CDR3 DNA is TGCGCCAGCAGCTCCAGGACAGGGGGCACTGAAGCTTTCTTT. Its protein product is CASSSRTGGTEAFF.

The chain has TRBV2 and TRBJ2-1, with 10 bases fitting TRBD2. Per the germline V gene, CDR1 is SNHLY and CDR2 is FYNNEI. This CDR3 comprises 13 residues. Trimming took 4 bases from V and 10 from J; bases not matched to a gene: 4. For the CDR3, the DNA is TGTGCCAGCAGTGTGGCTAGCGGGAGCGAGCAGTTCTTC. Translation: CASSVASGSEQFF.

The rearrangement joins TRBV7-9 to TRBJ1-1; 8 nucleotides align to TRBD1. Germline loops: CDR1 SEHNR, CDR2 FQNEAQ (reference sequence). This CDR3 region has 15 residues. With V trimmed by 5 bases and J by 7 bases, 12 bases remained unmatched. The CDR3 DNA follows: TGTGCCAGCAGCAACAGAAAAGGGACAGGATATGAAGCTTTCTTT. Amino acid sequence: CASSNRKGTGYEAFF.

The chain couples TRBV29-1 to TRBJ2-1; 10 bases align to TRBD1. The CDR3 loop spans 13 amino acids. V dropped 6 bases and J dropped 8; count of bases not matched to a gene: 7. CDR1 SQVTM and CDR2 ANQGSEA come from the germline V gene. The CDR3: CSVEGQGRYEQFF. CDR3 coding DNA: TGCAGCGTAGAGGGACAGGGGAGGTATGAGCAGTTCTTC.

V usage is TRBV5-1 and J usage is TRBJ2-3; D remains unclear. V lost 1 base to trimming and J lost 0 bases, with 9 bases between them. From germline, CDR1 is SGHRS and CDR2 YFSETQ. The length of the CDR3 is 15 residues. The CDR3, as DNA: TGCGCCAGCAGCTTGTATGACCTTAGCACAGATACGCAGTATTTT. Its translation is CASSLYDLSTDTQYF.

The gene calls are TRBV18 and TRBJ1-1; perhaps TRBD1 as D (6 bases). In germline, CDR1 is KGHSH, CDR2 LQKENI. The CDR3 is 16 amino acids. V gave up 6 bases and J gave up 4 bases, with 21 bases separating them. CDR3 sequence reads: CASSPELNRVGTEAFF. The CDR3 DNA follows: TGTGCCAGCTCCCCTGAGTTGAACAGGGTTGGCACTGAAGCTTTCTTT.

V gene TRBV4-2 combines with J gene TRBJ2-1, with TRBD2 matching 11 bases. J gave up 9 bases and V 0 bases, and 4 bases lay outside the gene matches. The germline V gene has CDR1 LGHNA and CDR2 YNFKEQ. CDR3 size: 15 residues. CDR3 loop: CASSQDRLAGGEQFF. DNA of the CDR3: TGTGCCAGCAGCCAAGATCGGCTAGCGGGGGGTGAGCAGTTCTTC.

V gene TRBV9 combines with J gene TRBJ2-7; D is uncertain. Per germline, CDR1 SGDLS and CDR2 YYNGEE. CDR3 length: 13 amino acids. Deletions cut 0 bases from V and 1 base from J, with 5 bases between. CDR3 protein: CASSVAGSYEQYF. The CDR3 DNA sequence: TGTGCCAGCAGCGTAGCGGGTTCCTACGAGCAGTACTTC.

The chain uses TRBV14 and TRBJ2-7; 7 nucleotides match TRBD1. The CDR3 has 12 residues. V dropped 4 bases and J dropped 8; count of bases not matched to a gene: 5. From germline, CDR1 is SGHDN and CDR2 FVKESK. CDR3 residues: CASSPDREKQYF. The CDR3, as DNA: TGTGCCAGCAGCCCCGACAGGGAAAAGCAGTACTTC.

This clone was counted a few times. The gene calls are TRBV29-1 and TRBJ2-1; D is unclear. The V and J ends lost 4 bases and 6 bases respectively, with 10 bases between them. Germline V CDR1 and CDR2: SQVTM, ANQGSEA. The CDR3 is made up of 12 amino acids. The CDR3 DNA reads as TGCAGCGTTGCCCTAGTCAGCAATGAGCAGTTCTTC. It specifies CSVALVSNEQFF.